This T cell receptor beta chain was sequenced for a study of identical twins. The donor group consisted entirely of healthy Caucasians. As concerns this clonotype: Its target is unknown.

Unique molecular identifiers were present on cDNA, and template switching added a universal primer site. MiXCR, applied by TCRdb to the 5' RACE reads, yields one record per CDR3 protein. The sample includes approximately 600,000 distinct CDR3 sequences, about 7.1% of them seen just once. The study, taken as a whole, reports: Cross-sectional statistics underpinned the conclusions; the same donors were not followed. Part of the zero-insertion signal could reflect confounding by invariant MAIT and iNKT cells.

This CDR3 comprises 14 residues. The germline gives CDR1 SGHKS, CDR2 YYEKEE (reference sequence). Trimming shortened V by 4 bases and J by 2 bases, and 13 bases separated the two germline ends. Another study also made use of these data, one on yellow fever vaccine responses in identical twins.

The sample comprised PBMCs. This clonotype was sampled from a young woman in good health. The chain couples TRBV5-5 to TRBJ2-7; maybe TRBD1 (5 bases). The CDR3 DNA is TGTGCCAGCAGCCTCACTGGACATCCCTACGAGCAGTACGTC. Encoded protein: CASSLTGHPYEQYV.